This T cell receptor (beta chain) was sequenced in a study of beta chain features in type 1 diabetes. This clone was counted only a few times. Its cognate antigen is unknown. Findings and caveats of the study: Here, the possible influence of HLA type (on TCRB rearrangement) remained unresolved. With patients and controls alike, PCR might favor shorter templates to an equal degree.

The CDR3 totals 14 residues. CDR1 LNHNV and CDR2 YYDKDF come from the germline V gene (reference sequence). The V gene lost 0 bases and the J gene lost 1 base, with 6 bases spanning the gap. The investigators reverse transcribed all of the isolated RNA, so they sequenced expressed TCRB transcripts. Profiled with immunoSEQ multiplex PCR; TCRdb holds only in-frame clones, not every one. The top ten hold approximately 0.019% of the sample, which has approximately 380,000 clones, approximately 15% seen once. Donors underwent one heparinised blood draw, about 110 mL on average. This receptor was identified in a woman under 30 in good health. The sequencing sample was made of naive CD4+ T cells from blood. This chain connects TRBV15 to TRBJ2-5; the D gene is possibly TRBD1 (6 bases). The CDR3 spells CATSREDSQETQYF. As DNA, the CDR3 is TGTGCCACCAGCAGAGAGGACAGCCAAGAGACCCAGTACTTC. Combining the CDR3 with reference TRBV15 and TRBJ2-5 gives the whole variable domain DAMVIQNPRYQVTQFGKPVTLSCSQTLNHNVMYWYQQKSSQAPKLLFHYYDKDFNNEADTPDNFQSRRPNTSFCFLDIRSPGLGDTAMYLCATSREDSQETQYFGPGTRLLVL.